This is a list of T cell receptor beta chains from one sample in a study of blood T cell repertoires in COVID-19. The protocol was immunoSEQ multiplex PCR, while the TCRdb copy is restricted to in-frame clones and leaves out a portion. The sample carries about 83,000 clones, more than 85% recorded once. Sequenced material: peripheral blood. These receptors were collected from a man at least 80 years old with active or convalescent COVID-19. Both conserved end residues are part of each CDR3. Fields, in order: J gene, V gene, CDR3 protein.

j_call: TRBJ1-3
v_call: TRBV3-1/TRBV3-2
cdr3_aa: CASSQPRGTGGSGNTIYF

j_call: TRBJ2-1
v_call: TRBV2
cdr3_aa: CASSESGRAVDEQFF

j_call: TRBJ1-5
v_call: TRBV28
cdr3_aa: CASSFMGQGRGSNQPQHF

j_call: TRBJ1-6
v_call: TRBV11-2
cdr3_aa: CASSLISYRRLNSPLHF

j_call: TRBJ1-1
v_call: TRBV30
cdr3_aa: CAWRLNTEAFF

j_call: TRBJ2-1
v_call: TRBV24-1
cdr3_aa: CATGGLAGTYNEQFF

j_call: TRBJ1-1
v_call: TRBV9
cdr3_aa: CASSVTQITEAFF

j_call: TRBJ1-1
v_call: TRBV19
cdr3_aa: CASSITGGGTEAFF

j_call: TRBJ1-2
v_call: TRBV6-5
cdr3_aa: CASSRGQGDGYTF

j_call: TRBJ2-5
v_call: TRBV5-1
cdr3_aa: CASSVSGGVETQYF

j_call: TRBJ1-2
v_call: TRBV9
cdr3_aa: CASSRDRETPHGYTF

j_call: TRBJ2-1
v_call: TRBV11-2
cdr3_aa: CASIPLGQLRGEQFF

j_call: TRBJ1-6
v_call: TRBV7-9
cdr3_aa: CASSQDRSRSPLHF